This is a list of T cell receptor beta chains from one sample in a study of shared clonotypes between healthy human individuals. The table came from immunoSEQ multiplex PCR; TCRdb's copy has only in-frame clones and leaves some out. In the table there are around 2.1 million clones, just over 90% of which are singletons. Sample: naive CD8+ T cells from PBMCs. All receptors derive from a man younger than 35 in good health. Some clones in this sample may be carry-over from other donors' samples. Each CDR3 is given with its conserved first and last residue. Each record gives: J gene, CDR3 length, V gene, CDR3 protein.

TRBJ2-5 | 10 | TRBV12-5 | CASGSETQYF
TRBJ2-1 | 17 | TRBV4-1 | CASSQERGPPSYNEQFF
TRBJ2-7 | 16 | TRBV14 | CASSQGPRQGAYEQYF
TRBJ2-7 | 14 | TRBV4-3 | CASSPAGTVYEQYF
TRBJ2-1 | 15 | TRBV5-3 | CARSPLCQGNNEQFF
TRBJ1-4 | 14 | TRBV9 | CASSGTGFSEKLFF
TRBJ2-6 | 14 | TRBV23-1 | CARRRGAGANVLTF
TRBJ2-7 | 14 | TRBV28 | CASSLGRLSYEQYF
TRBJ2-7 | 14 | TRBV28 | CASSLISSSYEQYF
TRBJ2-6 | 17 | TRBV19 | CASSIQLFLSGANVLTF
TRBJ2-3 | 14 | TRBV10-1 | CASSEAPGTDTQYF
TRBJ2-1 | 14 | TRBV27 | CASSDLIPGTPEFF
TRBJ2-7 | 14 | TRBV5-5 | CASSRDRVPYEQYF
TRBJ2-1 | 16 | TRBV7-3 | CASSSRTGSSYNEQFF
TRBJ2-5 | 15 | TRBV15 | CATSRVRTLQETQYF
TRBJ1-5 | 18 | TRBV28 | CASSPRDGNLNSNQPQHF